One and the same sample provided the 13 T cell receptor beta chains below, sequenced in a study of T cells in Graves' hyperthyroidism and ophthalmopathy. Amplification targeted TCR beta CDR3 regions from RNA transcripts. The HTBI primer set drove a first-round RT-PCR of the TCR CDR3. TCRdb re-analysed the multiplex PCR reads in MiXCR, keeping a single row per CDR3 protein. The sample lists roughly 660,000 distinct CDR3 sequences, approximately 15% occurring once. The sequenced sample was blood. These TCRs come from a man in his fifties or sixties with Graves' hyperthyroidism.

This rearrangement joins TRBV25-1 to TRBJ2-7; tentatively, D is TRBD1 (5 bases). The CDR3 length is 14 residues. V was trimmed by 6 bases and J by 1 base, leaving 13 bases between them. Germline V gene sequence: CDR1 MGHDK, CDR2 SYGVNS. CDR3 in DNA: TGTGCCAGCAGGGCAGGGTTGGATTCCTACGAGCAGTACTTC. Encoded protein: CASRAGLDSYEQYF.

This clonotype came up many times. This chain links TRBV27 with TRBJ1-1; TRBD1 aligns across 8 bases. V shed 4 bases and J 4 bases; nucleotides not matched to a gene: 5. Germline V gene lookup returns CDR1 MNHEY and CDR2 SMNVEV (reference sequence). This CDR3 has 14 residues. In DNA form, the CDR3 reads TGTGCCAGCAGTTCACGGACAGGGCGCACTGAAGCTTTCTTT. It is translated as CASSSRTGRTEAFF.

There are many counts of this clonotype. This chain connects TRBV5-1 to TRBJ2-1; TRBD2 matches 11 bases. The CDR3 covers 16 residues. Germline lookup yields CDR1 SGHRS and CDR2 YFSETQ. The ends lost 4 bases at V and 1 base at J; junction bases unmatched: 4. The CDR3 spells CASSVLAGVSYNEQFF. The CDR3 DNA reads TGCGCCAGCAGCGTACTAGCGGGAGTATCCTACAATGAGCAGTTCTTC.

This chain uses TRBV7-2 with TRBJ2-3, with TRBD2 matching 9 bases. CDR3 length: 15 residues. Germline CDR1 is SGHTA and CDR2 is FQGNSA. Trimming cost V 1 base and J 4 bases; bases outside gene matches: 3. The CDR3 region is CASSLEGLASDTQYF. For the CDR3, the DNA is TGTGCCAGCAGCTTAGAGGGACTAGCCTCAGATACGCAGTATTTT.

This clonotype has a count of ten or more. The rearrangement links TRBV11-2 to TRBJ2-7; TRBD1 matches at 7 bases. CDR1 and CDR2 (germline): SGHAT, FQNNGV. The trim removed 4 bases at V and 1 base at J, leaving 7 bases unmatched. The CDR3 is 15 amino acids. The CDR3 region has the DNA TGTGCCAGCAGCTCCCAGGGGGACCTATCCTACGAGCAGTACTTC. Translation: CASSSQGDLSYEQYF.

This clonotype was seen many times. The chain couples TRBV9 to TRBJ2-1; 7 bases map to TRBD2. Looked up from germline, CDR1 is SGDLS and CDR2 is YYNGEE. The CDR3 contains 12 residues. Losses at the gene ends were 0 bases for V and 10 bases for J; bases not matched to a gene: 1. The DNA for the CDR3 is TGTGCCAGCAGCGTAGCAGCGGGAGAGCAGTTCTTC. As protein: CASSVAAGEQFF.

This clonotype was detected many times. CDR3 region: CASSLGQHYGYTF. CDR3 coding DNA: TGTGCCAGCAGTTTAGGACAGCACTATGGCTACACCTTC. The chain uses TRBV28 and TRBJ1-2; tentative D call: TRBD1 (6 bases). CDR3 size: 13 residues. Trimming took 2 bases from V and 3 from J, leaving 7 bases between them. Germline V gives CDR1 MDHEN, CDR2 SYDVKM.

This clonotype has more than one count but fewer than ten. This rearrangement joins TRBV9 to TRBJ1-4; no definite D call. The ends were cut back, 3 bases at V and 5 bases at J, with 14 bases in the middle. CDR3 length equals 15 residues. Germline V gene lookup returns CDR1 SGDLS and CDR2 YYNGEE. CDR3 DNA: TGTGCCAGCAGCGGCTCGGAACTGCCCAATGAAAAACTGTTTTTT. Translation gives CASSGSELPNEKLFF.

There are many counts of this clonotype. The chain uses TRBV9 and TRBJ2-7; TRBD1 matches 9 bases. The CDR3 spans 13 residues. The V segment lost 4 bases and the J segment 3 bases; nucleotides outside the gene matches: 2. CDR1 SGDLS and CDR2 YYNGEE come from the germline V gene. The CDR3 coding sequence is TGTGCCAGCAGCATGGGACAGGGCTACGAGCAGTACTTC. The encoded protein is CASSMGQGYEQYF.

This clonotype was detected many times. The rearrangement joins TRBV30 to TRBJ1-2; D is uncertain. This CDR3 is 13 amino acids long. Trimming removed 4 bases from V and 12 bases from J, with 21 bases in between. Germline loops: CDR1 GTSNPN, CDR2 SVGIG (reference sequence). The CDR3: CAWNVLVSSRDTF. In nucleotides, the CDR3 is TGTGCCTGGAATGTATTGGTGAGCTCCCGGGACACCTTC.

The chain recombines TRBV12-3 or TRBV12-4 with TRBJ2-1; weak D call: TRBD1 (5 bases). The CDR3 runs to 14 residues. Trimming stripped 7 bases from V and 0 bases from J, with 10 bases between. The CDR3 protein is CASKRQNSYNEQFF. The CDR3 bases are TGTGCCAGCAAACGACAGAACTCCTACAATGAGCAGTTCTTC.

This clonotype came up a few times. J is TRBJ1-2 and V is TRBV28; D is undetermined. The CDR3 is made up of 13 amino acids. Trimming shortened V by 10 bases and J by 2 bases, and 14 bases separated the two germline ends. Looked up from germline, CDR1 is MDHEN and CDR2 is SYDVKM. CDR3 nucleotides: TGTGCCATCGGGGAGGCGGGGAACTATGGCTACACCTTC. It is translated as CAIGEAGNYGYTF.

This chain links TRBV28 with TRBJ2-2; no reliable D call. Germline V gene data show CDR1 as MDHEN and CDR2 as SYDVKM. The CDR3 runs to 14 residues. The V gene lost 7 bases and the J gene lost 7 bases, with 16 bases spanning the gap. The CDR3 DNA sequence: TGTGCCAGCAACTTCTGGACCCGAAGCGGGGAGCTGTTTTTT. Encoded protein: CASNFWTRSGELFF. The full variable domain, in which reference TRBV28 and TRBJ2-2 provide the parts outside the CDR3, is DVKVTQSSRYLVKRTGEKVFLECVQDMDHENMFWYRQDPGLGLRLIYFSYDVKMKEKGDIPEGYSVSREKKERFSLILESASTNQTSMYLCASNFWTRSGELFFGEGSRLTVL.